The 12 T cell receptor beta chains below were found in one sample sequenced in a study of CD8+ T cells in alopecia areata. Treatment specified: oral pan-JAK inhibitor, 5-10 mg twice daily. Reverse transcribed after extraction, RNA yielded cDNA as the sequencing template. Sequencing was performed with immunoSEQ multiplex PCR; in TCRdb, only in-frame clones are kept and a portion is missing. The sample lists roughly 100,000 clones, roughly 45% occurring once. Sequences were derived from CD8+ T cells sorted from blood, sampled at week 24, from a patient treated with tofacitinib. The receptors were gathered from a human donor with alopecia areata.

The V gene is TRBV4-1, the J gene TRBJ2-7, with D unresolved. Trimming cost V 0 bases and J 1 base, with 10 bases left between them. The germline CDR1 and CDR2 sequences are MGHRA and YSYEKL. This CDR3 comprises 15 residues. The CDR3 loop reads CASSQERAVSYEQYF. The CDR3 bases are TGCGCCAGCAGCCAAGAAAGGGCGGTATCCTACGAGCAGTACTTC.

The chain is built from TRBV4-3 and TRBJ2-7, with D perhaps assigned TRBD1 or TRBD2 (5 bases each). The germline CDR1 and CDR2 sequences are LGHNA and YSLEER. This CDR3 is 15 amino acids long. V gave up 1 base and J gave up 3 bases, with 13 bases separating them. The DNA for the CDR3 is TGCGCCAGCAGCCAAGGGTCTAGGGGAGACTACGAGCAGTACTTC. Translating gives CASSQGSRGDYEQYF.

This clone was observed a handful of times. The rearrangement links TRBV30 to TRBJ2-1; D is perhaps TRBD1 (5 bases). CDR1 is GTSNPN and CDR2 is SVGIG in the germline V gene (reference sequence). V lost 0 bases, J lost 8 bases, and 11 bases lay in between. The CDR3 has 13 amino acids. This CDR3 reads CAWSVGAEDEQFF. The CDR3 DNA is TGTGCCTGGAGTGTAGGGGCAGAGGATGAGCAGTTCTTC.

There are a few counts of this clone. The rearrangement uses TRBV7-2 and TRBJ2-7, with D perhaps TRBD1 (5 bases). This CDR3 region has 14 residues. V shed 5 bases and J shed 5 bases, with 16 bases lying between them. Germline V gene sequence: CDR1 SGHTA, CDR2 FQGNSA. Here the CDR3 DNA reads TGTGCCAGCAGCCCACTTAGGGGCCCACACGAGCAGTACTTC. This codes for CASSPLRGPHEQYF.

This clone was seen more than once but under ten times. The chain combines TRBV12-5 with TRBJ1-2; D may be TRBD1 (5 bases). This CDR3 is built from 12 residues. Germline V gene lookup returns CDR1 LGHNT and CDR2 FRNRAP. V lost 4 bases to trimming and J lost 11 bases, with 14 bases between them. The CDR3 region is CASGSLGGVYTF. The DNA of the CDR3 is TGTGCTAGTGGTTCGCTTGGAGGGGTGTACACCTTC. Filled out from reference TRBV12-5 and TRBJ1-2, the complete variable domain reads DARVTQTPRHKVTEMGQEVTMRCQPILGHNTVFWYRQTMMQGLELLAYFRNRAPLDDSGMPKDRFSAEMPDATLATLKIQPSEPRDSAVYFCASGSLGGVYTFGSGTRLTVV.

This clone has a handful of counts. The chain is built from TRBV7-9 and TRBJ2-7, with D tentatively TRBD1 (6 bases). Trimming left V 5 bases short and J 3 bases short, with 14 bases between. The CDR3 is made up of 14 amino acids. The germline V gene has CDR1 SEHNR and CDR2 FQNEAQ (reference sequence). For the CDR3, the DNA is TGTGCCAGCAGCCCCCGGGACACTCACTACGAGCAGTACTTC. It is translated as CASSPRDTHYEQYF.

The gene calls are TRBV7-9 and TRBJ2-1; D is possibly TRBD2 (6 bases). The CDR3 loop spans 13 amino acids. Germline-derived CDR1 and CDR2 are SEHNR and FQNEAQ (reference sequence). The CDR3 nucleotides are TGTGCTGCCCCGCGGGACCCCTACAATGAGCAGTTCTTC. The encoded protein is CAAPRDPYNEQFF.

This clone was seen a handful of times. This chain links TRBV4-1 with TRBJ2-2; D is unresolved. V was pared by 2 bases and J by 5 bases, with 3 bases between. CDR3 length equals 12 residues. Germline CDR1 is MGHRA and CDR2 is YSYEKL. The CDR3, as DNA: TGCGCCAGCAGCCAATTTACCGGGGAGCTGTTTTTT. It encodes CASSQFTGELFF.

The chain recombines TRBV29-1 with TRBJ1-4; D may be TRBD1 (5 bases). CDR3 length equals 11 residues. Germline CDR1 SQVTM, CDR2 ANQGSEA. The V end lost 4 bases, the J end lost 10 bases, and 10 bases lay between the germline ends. In nucleotides, the CDR3 is TGCAGCGTTGTAAGGGACGGAAAACTGTTTTTT. Its protein product is CSVVRDGKLFF.

The genes are TRBV15 and TRBJ2-7, with D possibly being TRBD2 (5 bases). Trimming removed 0 bases from V and 5 bases from J, with 11 bases in between. The CDR3 is 14 amino acids. Germline CDR1 reads LNHNV; CDR2 reads YYDKDF (reference sequence). The CDR3 loop is CATSRDTGINEQYF. The CDR3 DNA reads TGTGCCACCAGCAGAGATACGGGAATCAACGAGCAGTACTTC. The whole variable domain, remainder taken from reference TRBV15 and TRBJ2-7, is DAMVIQNPRYQVTQFGKPVTLSCSQTLNHNVMYWYQQKSSQAPKLLFHYYDKDFNNEADTPDNFQSRRPNTSFCFLDIRSPGLGDTAMYLCATSRDTGINEQYFGPGTRLTVT.

This clone has just a few counts. The gene calls are TRBV28 and TRBJ2-5; 10 bases are a match to TRBD2. Per germline, CDR1 MDHEN and CDR2 SYDVKM. With V trimmed by 5 bases and J by 4 bases, 4 bases remained unmatched. The CDR3 spans 14 residues. CDR3 in DNA: TGTGCCAGCAGTAAGCGGGAGGGCCGAGAGACCCAGTACTTC. Protein product: CASSKREGRETQYF.

This chain joins TRBV5-1 and TRBJ2-1; TRBD2 might be the D (5 bases). This CDR3 region has 13 residues. CDR1 and CDR2 (germline): SGHRS, YFSETQ. Trimming pared 2 bases from V and 6 bases from J, leaving 9 bases between. The CDR3 here is CASSLGLLNEQFF. The CDR3 DNA sequence: TGCGCCAGCAGCTTAGGACTTCTCAATGAGCAGTTCTTC.